These 10 T cell receptor beta chains share one sample of origin, sequenced in a study of tumor and adjacent non-tumor tissue in lung cancer. The template was RNA from unsorted bulk tissue. The library came from three nested PCR rounds adapted from ARM-PCR protocols. Via MiXCR, TCRdb re-called the multiplex PCR reads, giving one row per CDR3 protein. The table records about 68,000 distinct CDR3 sequences, just under 60% of them present only once. The sequencing sample was made of lung tumor tissue. These receptors came from a man in his fifties with non-small cell lung cancer.

Worth noting for this clonotype: The junction differs from germline at one of its ends, possibly a read error. The chain couples TRBV4-1 to TRBJ1-2; D is unclear. The germline V gene encodes CDR1 MGHRA and CDR2 YSYEKL. The CDR3 has 12 amino acids. The CDR3 sequence is CANSQDGYGYTF. CDR3 coding DNA: TGCGCCAACAGCCAAGATGGCTATGGCTACACGTTC.

On this clonotype: One end of the junction is discordant with germline, which a read error may explain. The rearrangement uses TRBV11-3 and TRBJ2-1; 8 positions match TRBD2. The CDR3 is made up of 15 amino acids. The germline gives CDR1 SGHNT, CDR2 YENEEA. In DNA, the CDR3 is TGTGCTAGCAGCCTAGCGGGCCAGGCTCTCAGTGAGCAGTTCTTC. Translation gives CASSLAGQALSEQFF.

As regards this clonotype: It is likely a read error, because the conserved phenylalanine at the end of the CDR3 is missing. This chain uses TRBV6-2 or TRBV6-3 with TRBJ1-5; TRBD1 matches 9 bases. From germline, CDR1 is MNHEY and CDR2 SVGEGT. The length of the CDR3 is 15 residues. CDR3: CASTGTGRANQPQHY. The CDR3, as DNA: TGTGCCAGCACGGGGACAGGGAGGGCAAATCAACCCCAGCATTAT.

A word on this clonotype: Its ends do not fully match the called genes, so a read error is possible. The genes are TRBV11-3 and TRBJ2-3; D perhaps matches TRBD2 (5 bases). CDR3 length: 13 amino acids. The germline V gene encodes CDR1 SGHNT and CDR2 YENEEA. The DNA for the CDR3 is TGTGCCAGCATCTTTCAGAGGGCAGATACGCGGTATTTT. Its translation: CASIFQRADTRYF.

The DNA of the CDR3 is TGTGCCAGCAGCTTAACGTGGGGTAACTACGAGCAGTACTTC. Amino acid sequence: CASSLTWGNYEQYF. The genes are TRBV7-9 and TRBJ2-7; no clear D gene. V lost 2 bases, J lost 3 bases, and 11 bases lay in between. The CDR3 length is 14 residues. Germline V gene lookup returns CDR1 SEHNR and CDR2 FQNEAQ (reference sequence).

This clonotype was counted many times. A clone one base away is much larger, so this may be a read error. The V call is TRBV6-5, the J call TRBJ2-2; D is perhaps TRBD2 (5 bases). The CDR3 contains 11 residues. The germline V gene encodes CDR1 MNHEY and CDR2 SVGAGI. In nucleotides, the CDR3 is TGTGCCAGTATCAAGACCGGGGAGCTGCTTTTT. Its protein product is CASIKTGELLF.

This clonotype has a count of ten or more. The V and J genes are TRBV24-1 and TRBJ1-5; D uncertain. The CDR3 runs 12 residues. Germline assignment: CDR1 KGHDR and CDR2 SFDVKD. Deletions cut 4 bases from V and 4 bases from J, with 4 bases between. CDR3 coding DNA: TGTGCCACCAGTGACCTTAATCAGCCCCAGCATTTT. This translates into CATSDLNQPQHF.

This clonotype was counted only a few times. Possible read error: a much larger clone is one base away. The rearrangement joins TRBV30 to TRBJ2-1; no clear D gene. This CDR3 contains 14 residues. The germline CDR1 and CDR2 sequences are GTSNPN and SVGIG (reference sequence). Trimming left V 4 bases short and J 5 bases short, with 15 bases between. The CDR3 here is CAWNVKRINNEQFF. The CDR3 region has the DNA TGTGCCTGGAATGTAAAGCGAATAAACAATGAGCAGTTCTTC.

As to this clonotype: A single base separates this from a much larger clone, so it may be a read error. The J gene is TRBJ2-7, the V gene TRBV6-1; D remains ambiguous. Germline CDR1 and CDR2: MNHNS and SASEGT. The CDR3 contains 13 residues. CDR3 amino acids: CVSSEERTYEQYF. The CDR3 DNA follows: TGTGTCAGCAGTGAAGAGAGAACTTACGAGCAGTACTTC.

In the case of this clonotype: This could be a read error, since a much larger clone is one nucleotide away. The rearrangement joins TRBV6-2 or TRBV6-3 to TRBJ2-1; TRBD1 or TRBD2 may be the D gene (6 bases each). V dropped 8 bases and J dropped 7 bases, with 21 bases sitting between them. CDR3 size: 15 residues. Germline V gene sequence: CDR1 MNHEY, CDR2 SVGEGT. The CDR3, as DNA: TGTGCCAGCCGCGCGGGACACGGGGCAAAGAATGAGCAGTTCTTC. Amino acid sequence: CASRAGHGAKNEQFF.